These T cell receptor beta chains were read from a single sample in a study of cytomegalovirus exposure and HLA in healthy donors. Measured with immunoSEQ multiplex PCR; TCRdb has only the in-frame clones, and not every one. The sample includes roughly 67,000 clones, approximately 75% seen only once; the top ten take over 7.5%. The material sequenced was PBMCs. These receptors were obtained from a man in his sixties in good health and CMV-seropositive. The CDR3 runs from the conserved cysteine through the conserved F or W.

TRBV21-1	TRBJ2-3	CASPPGLPSRTDSGDTQYF
TRBV6-5	TRBJ2-7	CASSSVGGSPYEQYF
TRBV4-1	TRBJ2-7	CASSQDSRLAGPYEQYF
TRBV5-1	TRBJ1-2	CASSPEGRGYGYTF
TRBV5-1	TRBJ2-1	CASSSLTLVSYNEQFF
TRBV6-5	TRBJ2-7	CASSYSSGASYEQYF
TRBV5-1	TRBJ2-1	CASTTQGRSYNEQFF
TRBV4-2	TRBJ2-2	CASSQDIGQGTANTGELFF
TRBV20-1	TRBJ2-3	CSAVSLDTQYF
TRBV7-2	TRBJ2-5	CASSSRTTQETQYF
TRBV11-3	TRBJ2-1	CASSRREGRSYNEQFF
TRBV19	TRBJ1-2	CASSLGVGYTF
TRBV19	TRBJ2-1	CASSIPGRATYNEQFF
TRBV6-5	TRBJ2-3	CASRTGQGNGDTQYF
TRBV7-9	TRBJ2-3	CASSPPVTLGRADTQYF
TRBV6-5	TRBJ1-6	CASNEGQGGSSPLHF
TRBV5-6	TRBJ2-7	CASSLAWGTYEQYF
TRBV11-2	TRBJ2-7	CASSLGTGGYEQYF
TRBV6-1	TRBJ2-3	CASSLRLGTDTQYF
TRBV7-6	TRBJ2-5	CASSSNRFQETQYF
TRBV18	TRBJ1-2	CASSPPGGNGYTF
TRBV7-2	TRBJ2-7	CASSVVGQGVTYEQYF
TRBV5-6	TRBJ2-7	CASSLGSAGLGQYF
TRBV7-2	TRBJ2-7	CASSFRPGQVYEQYF
TRBV9	TRBJ1-1	CASSVGLHRVGVDTEAFF
TRBV4-2	TRBJ2-1	CASSVTSGGAGEQFF
TRBV2	TRBJ1-5	CASLDSASQPQHF
TRBV5-8	TRBJ1-5	CASSSGTGAYQPQHF
TRBV5-1	TRBJ1-1	CASSSSTGQTEAFF
TRBV18	TRBJ1-3	CASSPQTDSGNTIYF
TRBV13	TRBJ2-1	CASSLEVLAGFSSYNEQFF
TRBV25-1	TRBJ2-1	CASSAGLAGTDEQFF
TRBV9	TRBJ1-3	CASSADYSSGNTIYF
TRBV11-1	TRBJ2-1	CASSSGLAGEQFF
TRBV5-6	TRBJ1-2	CASSWRQGGNYGYTF
TRBV11-3	TRBJ2-6	CASSRGANVLTF
TRBV6-4	TRBJ2-2	CASSYSTAGGWTGELFF
TRBV7-9	TRBJ2-2	CASSLNPRDYNTGELFF
TRBV5-1	TRBJ1-1	CASSWDRLNTEAFF
TRBV5-1	TRBJ1-2	CASTSSGTGGGYTF
TRBV7-6	TRBJ1-6	CASSRTLGAPLHF
TRBV6-1	TRBJ1-4	CASSVGPSALFF
TRBV11-3	TRBJ2-7	CASSLARGAPYEQYF
TRBV11-2	TRBJ2-7	CASSLNIAGVSEQYF
TRBV6-6	TRBJ2-2	CASSSFSGRTGELFF
TRBV19	TRBJ1-5	CASSIDSGYSNQPQHF
TRBV29-1	TRBJ1-2	CSVNTPGSPGYGYTF
TRBV7-9	TRBJ2-3	CASSLATGAGGGTDTQYF
TRBV14	TRBJ2-7	CASSQVRGISNEQYF
TRBV11-3	TRBJ1-2	CASSLQGMGYTF
TRBV6-1	TRBJ2-7	CASSSDRVFYEQYF
TRBV5-1	TRBJ1-5	CASSLTGQNNQPQHF
TRBV2	TRBJ2-1	CASTGQGSSYNEQFF